This is a list of T cell receptor beta chains from one sample in a study of T cell responses to AZD1222 COVID-19 vaccine. Here immunoSEQ multiplex PCR was the method, and the copy in TCRdb shows in-frame clones only, minus some. Of some 94,000 clones in the sample, 87% were seen once. Source: peripheral blood, taken on day 0 of AZD1222 vaccination. Receptors originate from an adult in good health. The CDR3 runs from the conserved cysteine through the conserved F or W. D genes are given only for firm matches. Only part of the rows carry a size: once, few, many, or a class if the clone is expanded.

clone_size | j_call | d_call | v_call | cdr3_aa | cdr3_nt
once | TRBJ2-2 | NA | TRBV4-3 | CASSPSPLNTGELFF | TGCGCCAGCAGCCCGAGCCCACTAAACACCGGGGAGCTGTTTTTT
NA | TRBJ1-1 | NA | TRBV19 | CASSARRTEAFF | TGTGCCAGTAGTGCTCGACGGACTGAAGCTTTCTTT
NA | TRBJ2-2 | TRBD2 | TRBV9 | CASSGTSGRAELFF | TGTGCCAGCAGCGGGACTAGCGGGAGGGCAGAGCTGTTTTTT
NA | TRBJ1-5 | NA | TRBV4-2 | CASSQDGQGKQPQHF | TGTGCCAGCAGCCAAGATGGGCAGGGGAAGCAGCCCCAGCATTTT
NA | TRBJ2-1 | NA | TRBV9 | CASGEKDEQFF | TGTGCCAGCGGGGAAAAGGATGAGCAGTTCTTC
NA | TRBJ2-1 | NA | TRBV6-6 | CASSYSRPGSNEQFF | TGTGCCAGCAGTTACTCGAGGCCGGGCTCCAATGAGCAGTTCTTC
NA | TRBJ1-1 | NA | TRBV27 | CASSGVVNTEAFF | TGTGCCAGCAGTGGGGTTGTGAACACTGAAGCTTTCTTT
NA | TRBJ2-3 | NA | TRBV19 | CASSTNPPDTQYF | TGTGCCAGTAGTACCAATCCCCCAGATACGCAGTATTTT
NA | TRBJ2-1 | NA | TRBV24-1 | CATRKYNEQFF | TGTGCCACCCGAAAATACAATGAGCAGTTCTTC
NA | TRBJ2-1 | TRBD2 | TRBV11-3 | CASSPPGLAVNNEQFF | TGTGCCAGCAGCCCGCCGGGACTAGCGGTGAACAATGAGCAGTTCTTC
NA | TRBJ1-4 | TRBD1 | TRBV5-4 | CASSPEPGQGAEKLFF | TGTGCCAGCAGCCCAGAACCGGGACAGGGGGCTGAAAAACTGTTTTTT
NA | TRBJ2-6 | NA | TRBV4-3 | CASSRGNRRGANVLTF | TGCGCCAGCAGCCGCGGGAATCGGCGCGGGGCCAACGTCCTGACTTTC
few | TRBJ2-1 | TRBD2 | TRBV12-5 | CASGFRGAPGLAGGSYNEQFF | TGTGCTAGTGGTTTTAGGGGAGCACCGGGACTAGCGGGAGGGTCCTACAATGAGCAGTTCTTC
NA | TRBJ2-1 | TRBD2 | TRBV11-2 | CASLADPDNEQFF | TGTGCCAGCCTAGCGGACCCTGACAATGAGCAGTTCTTC
NA | TRBJ2-3 | TRBD1 | TRBV5-3 | CARSFRTGANTDTQYF | TGTGCCAGAAGCTTTAGGACAGGGGCTAACACAGATACGCAGTATTTT
NA | TRBJ2-1 | TRBD2 | TRBV9 | CASSVVLAGANEQFF | TGTGCCAGCAGCGTAGTCCTAGCGGGGGCCAATGAGCAGTTCTTC
NA | TRBJ1-1 | NA | TRBV5-5 | CASSLGTRHGNTEAFF | TGTGCCAGCAGCTTGGGAACTCGTCACGGGAACACTGAAGCTTTCTTT
few | TRBJ2-3 | TRBD2 | TRBV5-6 | CASSLATLGTSGRNTQYF | TGTGCCAGCAGCTTGGCTACGCTAGGGACTAGCGGGAGAAATACGCAGTATTTT
NA | TRBJ2-5 | TRBD2 | TRBV15 | CATSRGSGLAGGQETQYF | TGTGCCACCAGCAGAGGATCCGGACTAGCGGGAGGCCAAGAGACCCAGTACTTC
NA | TRBJ1-4 | NA | TRBV2 | CASGGGVYEKLFF | TGTGCCAGCGGGGGAGGGGTTTACGAAAAACTGTTTTTT
NA | TRBJ2-1 | NA | TRBV6-6 | CASSIQGSVSQFF | TGTGCCAGCAGTATACAGGGTTCCGTCTCCCAGTTCTTC
NA | TRBJ2-3 | TRBD2 | TRBV5-4 | CASSLSTSGTDTQYF | TGTGCCAGCAGCTTGAGCACTAGCGGCACAGATACGCAGTATTTT
NA | TRBJ2-4 | TRBD2 | TRBV5-4 | CASSPSGTSGGSVKNIQYF | TGTGCCAGCAGCCCCTCCGGGACTAGCGGGGGGAGCGTCAAAAACATTCAGTACTTC
NA | TRBJ1-1 | NA | TRBV9 | CASSVESAGGSEAFF | TGTGCCAGCAGCGTAGAATCGGCGGGGGGCTCCGAAGCTTTCTTT
NA | TRBJ2-5 | TRBD1 | TRBV2 | CAGRGGQGTETQYF | TGTGCCGGACGGGGGGGACAGGGGACAGAGACCCAGTACTTC
NA | TRBJ1-4 | NA | TRBV3-1/TRBV3-2 | CASSQHLASVLFF | TGTGCCAGCAGCCAACACCTCGCCTCTGTCCTGTTTTTT
NA | TRBJ2-2 | NA | TRBV5-4 | CASSYPAHGANTGELFF | TGTGCCAGCAGCTACCCCGCTCATGGGGCAAACACCGGGGAGCTGTTTTTT
NA | TRBJ1-2 | NA | TRBV6-5 | CASQPLGQGFYGYTF | TGTGCCAGCCAACCCCTAGGGCAGGGATTCTATGGCTACACCTTC
NA | TRBJ2-1 | NA | TRBV4-1 | CASSQDLLALSDEQFF | TGCGCCAGCAGCCAAGATCTTCTGGCCCTTTCGGATGAGCAGTTCTTC
NA | TRBJ2-1 | TRBD1 | TRBV14 | CASSQDGTGYEQFF | TGTGCCAGCAGCCAAGACGGGACAGGGTATGAGCAGTTCTTC
NA | TRBJ2-7 | NA | TRBV6-5 | CASSENRAYEQYF | TGTGCCAGCTCGGAAAACAGGGCCTACGAGCAGTACTTC
NA | TRBJ1-5 | NA | TRBV10-3 | CAISELGVGQPQHF | TGTGCCATCAGTGAATTAGGGGTTGGCCAGCCCCAGCATTTT
few | TRBJ1-6 | NA | TRBV2 | CASSVGRSLLHF | TGTGCCAGCAGTGTAGGGCGGTCCCTCCTCCACTTT
NA | TRBJ1-1 | NA | TRBV7-6 | CASSPGQNTEAFF | TGTGCCAGCAGCCCGGGACAAAACACTGAAGCTTTCTTT
NA | TRBJ1-2 | NA | TRBV5-1 | CASSSAGGFDYTF | TGTGCCAGCAGCTCGGCGGGGGGGTTTGACTACACCTTC
once | TRBJ2-7 | TRBD2 | TRBV5-6 | CASSHGSGGKRVVEQYF | TGTGCCAGCAGCCACGGGAGCGGGGGAAAGCGGGTCGTCGAGCAGTACTTC
NA | TRBJ1-6 | NA | TRBV4-3 | CASSPEATALGSPLHF | TGCGCCAGCAGCCCAGAGGCGACAGCCCTAGGTTCACCCCTCCACTTT
NA | TRBJ1-5 | NA | TRBV19 | CASSINRYGNQPQHF | TGTGCCAGTAGTATTAACAGGTATGGCAATCAGCCCCAGCATTTT
NA | TRBJ2-4 | NA | TRBV12-5 | CASGRAKNIQYF | TGTGCTAGTGGCCGAGCCAAAAACATTCAGTACTTC
NA | TRBJ2-5 | NA | TRBV19 | CASNNPGYQETQYF | TGTGCCAGTAACAACCCGGGGTACCAAGAGACCCAGTACTTC
NA | TRBJ1-1 | NA | TRBV18 | CASSRASGGPEAFF | TGTGCCAGCTCTCGAGCCTCGGGGGGCCCAGAAGCTTTCTTT
NA | TRBJ2-7 | NA | TRBV2 | CATAPISYEQYF | TGTGCCACAGCACCGATCTCCTACGAGCAGTACTTC
NA | TRBJ2-6 | NA | TRBV21-1 | CASSKGVGPSSGANVLTF | TGTGCCAGCAGCAAAGGCGTGGGTCCAAGCTCTGGGGCCAACGTCCTGACTTTC
NA | TRBJ1-1 | TRBD1 | TRBV7-8 | CASSRTGGTEAFF | TGTGCCAGCAGCCGTACAGGGGGCACTGAAGCTTTCTTT
few | TRBJ1-2 | NA | TRBV7-2 | CASSPGGGLYGYTF | TGTGCCAGCAGCCCCGGGGGGGGGTTATATGGCTACACCTTC
NA | TRBJ1-1 | NA | TRBV7-9 | CASSPRGGVKGTEAFF | TGTGCCAGCAGCCCTCGAGGGGGGGTAAAAGGGACTGAAGCTTTCTTT
NA | TRBJ2-2 | NA | TRBV29-1 | CSVRRGTGELFF | TGCAGCGTTCGAAGGGGCACCGGGGAGCTGTTTTTT